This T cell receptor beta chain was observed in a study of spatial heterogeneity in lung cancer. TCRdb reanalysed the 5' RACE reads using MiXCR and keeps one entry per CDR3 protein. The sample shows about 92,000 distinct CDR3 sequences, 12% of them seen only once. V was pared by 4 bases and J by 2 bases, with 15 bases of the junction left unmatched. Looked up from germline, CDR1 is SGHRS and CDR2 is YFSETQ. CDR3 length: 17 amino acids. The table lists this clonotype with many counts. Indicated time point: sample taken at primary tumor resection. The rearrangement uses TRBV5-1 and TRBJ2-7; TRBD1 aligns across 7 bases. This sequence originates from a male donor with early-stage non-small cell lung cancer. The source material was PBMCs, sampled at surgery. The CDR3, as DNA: TGCGCCAGCAGCCTGTATCCGGGACAGCTCACCACCTACGAGCAGTACTTC. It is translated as CASSLYPGQLTTYEQYF.